Reported below is one T cell receptor beta chain. Its specificity is not known. TCRdb derives one entry per CDR3 protein from the 5' RACE reads, leaving out DNA. The table lists over 100,000 distinct CDR3 sequences. This entry comes from a study of monozygotic twins with inflammatory bowel disease. Study outcomes and limitations: Healthy twins shared more clonotypes with others than IBD patients, most markedly active ones. No one strong IBD-associated signal or clonotype was supported.

This CDR3 has 17 residues. Germline V gene lookup returns CDR1 SGHDT and CDR2 YYEEEE. Source material: blood. The sequence was collected from a human donor with ulcerative colitis or Crohn's disease, or a healthy co-twin of an affected twin (not recorded which). The genes are TRBV5-6 and TRBJ1-1. The CDR3 is CASSLGMVNAAGTEAFF. The full variable domain, with the rest looked up from reference TRBV5-6 and TRBJ1-1, is DAGVTQSPTHLIKTRGQQVTLRCSPKSGHDTVSWYQQALGQGPQFIFQYYEEEERQRGNFPDRFSGHQFPNYSSELNVNALLLGDSALYLCASSLGMVNAAGTEAFFGQGTRLTVV.